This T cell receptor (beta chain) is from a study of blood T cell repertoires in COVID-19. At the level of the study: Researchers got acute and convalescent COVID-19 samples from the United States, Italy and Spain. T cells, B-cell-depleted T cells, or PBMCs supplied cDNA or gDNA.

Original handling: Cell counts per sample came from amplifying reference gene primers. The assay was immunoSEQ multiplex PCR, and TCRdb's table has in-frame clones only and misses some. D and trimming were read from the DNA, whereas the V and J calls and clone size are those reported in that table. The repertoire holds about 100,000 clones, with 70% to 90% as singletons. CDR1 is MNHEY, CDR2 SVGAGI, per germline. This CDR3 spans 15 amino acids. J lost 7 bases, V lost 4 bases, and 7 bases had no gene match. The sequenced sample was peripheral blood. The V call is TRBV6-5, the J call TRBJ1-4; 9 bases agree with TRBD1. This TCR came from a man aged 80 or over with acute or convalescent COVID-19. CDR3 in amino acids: CASSSTGGLGEKLFF. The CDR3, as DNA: TGTGCCAGCAGTTCTACAGGGGGCTTGGGTGAAAAACTGTTTTTT.